The rows below give T cell receptor beta chains drawn from one sample of a study of blood T cells in healthy people across ages. Using its own MiXCR run on the 5' RACE reads, TCRdb lists one record per CDR3 protein. Of 1.2 million to 1.5 million distinct CDR3 sequences in the sample, approximately 59% were seen once. The sequenced sample consisted of blood. These receptors all stem from a man younger than 35 in good health. The CDR3 runs from the conserved cysteine through the conserved F or W. D genes are given only for firm matches. The listing skips clone size in some rows; elsewhere it reads once, few, many or a size class.

J gene,V gene,clone size,D gene,CDR3 protein,CDR3 DNA
TRBJ2-5,TRBV3-1,-,TRBD2,CASSSLTSGTNGYF,TGTGCCAGCAGCAGTTTGACTTCCGGGACTAACGGGTACTTC
TRBJ2-3,TRBV20-1,-,-,CSARKGPRTDTQYF,TGCAGTGCTAGAAAGGGTCCCCGCACAGATACGCAGTATTTT
TRBJ1-2,TRBV7-9,-,TRBD1,CASSSSRTGEGYTF,TGTGCCAGCAGCTCCAGCCGGACAGGGGAAGGCTACACCTTC
TRBJ2-7,TRBV27,-,TRBD2,CASSLFAGGLYEQYF,TGTGCCAGCAGTTTATTTGCGGGGGGCCTCTACGAGCAGTACTTC
TRBJ2-7,TRBV6-2/TRBV6-3,few,TRBD2,CASSSSGGSNYEQYF,TGTGCCAGCAGTTCTAGCGGGGGTTCGAACTACGAGCAGTACTTC
TRBJ1-1,TRBV12-3/TRBV12-4,-,TRBD1,CASSFHRGRMNTEAFF,TGTGCCAGCAGTTTCCACAGGGGGCGAATGAACACTGAAGCTTTCTTT
TRBJ2-1,TRBV20-1,-,-,CSASTAGDHGEQFF,TGCAGTGCTTCTACAGCAGGGGATCACGGTGAGCAGTTCTTC
TRBJ2-7,TRBV4-1,-,-,CASSPQGGPLEEQYF,TGCGCCAGCAGCCCCCAGGGAGGCCCTCTCGAGGAGCAGTACTTC
TRBJ2-5,TRBV12-5,-,-,CASGPQNQETQYF,TGTGCTAGTGGTCCACAGAACCAAGAGACCCAGTACTTC
TRBJ2-3,TRBV2,-,-,CASSGPGLVADTQYF,TGTGCCAGCAGTGGACCGGGACTGGTGGCAGATACGCAGTATTTT
TRBJ1-5,TRBV20-1,-,-,CSADPDSRVSNQPQHF,TGCAGTGCTGATCCAGACAGTAGGGTAAGCAATCAGCCCCAGCATTTT
TRBJ2-3,TRBV2,-,-,CASSEAGWVRTTDTQYF,TGTGCCAGCAGTGAAGCGGGCTGGGTCAGGACCACAGATACGCAGTATTTT
TRBJ2-5,TRBV20-1,-,-,CSARSLRDYQETQYF,TGCAGTGCTAGATCACTCCGGGACTACCAAGAGACCCAGTACTTC
TRBJ2-5,TRBV27,few,-,CASRLYSGGRVKETQYF,TGTGCCAGCAGGCTTTATAGCGGCGGTAGGGTAAAAGAGACCCAGTACTTC
TRBJ2-3,TRBV4-3,-,-,CASSQEYREPTDTQYF,TGCGCCAGCAGCCAAGAGTACAGGGAACCCACAGATACGCAGTATTTT
TRBJ2-1,TRBV6-5,-,-,CASSFGTGVFSGGATTYNEQFF,TGTGCCAGCAGTTTCGGGACAGGAGTTTTTAGCGGGGGCGCTACTACGTACAATGAGCAGTTCTTC
TRBJ2-7,TRBV7-9,-,-,CASTLTAEQYF,TGTGCCAGCACCCTCACTGCCGAGCAGTACTTC